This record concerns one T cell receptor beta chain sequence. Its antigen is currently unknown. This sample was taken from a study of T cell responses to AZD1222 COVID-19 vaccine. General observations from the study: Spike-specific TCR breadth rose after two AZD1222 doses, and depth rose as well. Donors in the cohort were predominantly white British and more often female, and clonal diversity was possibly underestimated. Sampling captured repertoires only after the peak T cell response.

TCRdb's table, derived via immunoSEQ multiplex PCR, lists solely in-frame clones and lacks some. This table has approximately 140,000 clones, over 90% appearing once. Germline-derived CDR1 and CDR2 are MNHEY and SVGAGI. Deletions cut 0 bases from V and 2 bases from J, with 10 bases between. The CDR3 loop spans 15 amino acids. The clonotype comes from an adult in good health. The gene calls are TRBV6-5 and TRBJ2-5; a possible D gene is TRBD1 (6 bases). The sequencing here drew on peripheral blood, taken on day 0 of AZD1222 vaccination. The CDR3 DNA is TGTGCCAGCAGTTACTCGCTAAGGGGGCAAGAGACCCAGTACTTC. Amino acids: CASSYSLRGQETQYF.